In this sample, the clone carrying this T cell receptor beta chain turned up many times. No antigen is known for it. The sample originates from a study of neurological immune-mediated disorders. General observations from the study: Grouping of repertoires by phylogeny put those of 18 of 34 multiple sclerosis patients into a single related-CDR3 cluster, a possible signature. No sharing of CDR3 amino acid sequences was observed among expanded clones across subjects, suggesting private repertoires in all groups.

TCRdb reprocessed the 5' RACE reads with MiXCR, giving one entry per CDR3 protein. There are about 89,000 distinct CDR3 sequences in the sample; just over 2.5% occur only once, and 1.1% lies in the top ten. V shed 0 bases, J shed 0 bases, and the junction held 1 base outside the gene matches. The CDR3 consists of 15 residues. Per the germline V gene, CDR1 is SGHRS and CDR2 is YFSETQ. This TCR was recovered from a woman under 40 with multiple sclerosis. The chain combines TRBV5-1 with TRBJ2-3, with 7 bases that match TRBD1. Sequencing was performed on PBMCs. Written as DNA, the CDR3 is TGCGCCAGCAGCTTGGGACAGGGAAGCACAGATACGCAGTATTTT. It encodes CASSLGQGSTDTQYF.